This T cell receptor beta chain is drawn from a study of blood T cell repertoires in COVID-19. V was cut by 4 bases and J by 12 bases, with 20 bases left in between. The CDR3 covers 15 residues. Germline V gene sequence: CDR1 SGDLS, CDR2 YYNGEE. The assay was immunoSEQ multiplex PCR, and TCRdb's table has in-frame clones only and misses some. Of 200,000 to 300,000 clones listed, 84% are singletons. The source is a man in his fifties or sixties with acute or convalescent COVID-19. V gene TRBV9 combines with J gene TRBJ1-6, with D perhaps TRBD1 (6 bases). What was sequenced was peripheral blood. The CDR3 protein is CASSRLAGGLGPLHF. The DNA of the CDR3 is TGTGCCAGCAGCCGCCTTGCGGGGGGCCTGGGACCCCTCCACTTT.